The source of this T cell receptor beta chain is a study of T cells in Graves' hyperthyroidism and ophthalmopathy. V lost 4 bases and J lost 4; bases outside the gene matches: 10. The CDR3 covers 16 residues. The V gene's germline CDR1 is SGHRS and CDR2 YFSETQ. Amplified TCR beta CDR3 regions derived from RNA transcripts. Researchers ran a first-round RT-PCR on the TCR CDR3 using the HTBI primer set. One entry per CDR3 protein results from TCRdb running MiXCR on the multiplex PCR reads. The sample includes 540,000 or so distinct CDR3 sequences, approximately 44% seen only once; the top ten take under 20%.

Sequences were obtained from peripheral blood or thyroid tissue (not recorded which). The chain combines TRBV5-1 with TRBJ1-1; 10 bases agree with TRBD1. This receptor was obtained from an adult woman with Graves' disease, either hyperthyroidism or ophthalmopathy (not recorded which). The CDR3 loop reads CASSRGTGAAGTEAFF. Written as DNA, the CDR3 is TGCGCCAGCAGCAGGGGGACAGGGGCGGCCGGCACTGAAGCTTTCTTT.